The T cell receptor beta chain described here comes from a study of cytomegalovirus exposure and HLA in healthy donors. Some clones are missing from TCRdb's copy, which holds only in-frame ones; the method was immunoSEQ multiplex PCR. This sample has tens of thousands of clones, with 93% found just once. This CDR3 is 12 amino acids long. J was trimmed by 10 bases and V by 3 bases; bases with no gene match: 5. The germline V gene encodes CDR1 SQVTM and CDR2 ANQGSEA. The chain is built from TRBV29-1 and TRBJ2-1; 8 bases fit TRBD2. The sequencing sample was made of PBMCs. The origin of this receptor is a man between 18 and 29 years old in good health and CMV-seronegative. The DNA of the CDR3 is TGCAGCGTTGAGGCGGGGGGTTTAGAGCAGTTCTTC. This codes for CSVEAGGLEQFF.